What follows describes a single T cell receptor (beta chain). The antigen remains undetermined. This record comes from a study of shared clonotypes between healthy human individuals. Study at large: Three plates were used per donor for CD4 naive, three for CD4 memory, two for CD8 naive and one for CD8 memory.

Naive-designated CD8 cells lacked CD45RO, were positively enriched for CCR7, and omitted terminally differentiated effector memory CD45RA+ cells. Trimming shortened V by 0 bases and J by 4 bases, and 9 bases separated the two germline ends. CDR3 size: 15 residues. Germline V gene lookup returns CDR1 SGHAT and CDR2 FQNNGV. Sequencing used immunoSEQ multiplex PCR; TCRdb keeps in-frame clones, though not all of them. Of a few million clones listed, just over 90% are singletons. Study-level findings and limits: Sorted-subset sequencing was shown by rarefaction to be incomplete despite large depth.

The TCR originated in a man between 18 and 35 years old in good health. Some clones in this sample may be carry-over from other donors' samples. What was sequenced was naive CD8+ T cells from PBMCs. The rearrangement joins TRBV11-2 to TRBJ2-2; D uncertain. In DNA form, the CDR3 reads TGTGCCAGCAGCTTAGACGGCGGCGGCACCGGGGAGCTGTTTTTT. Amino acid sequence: CASSLDGGGTGELFF.